The 8 T cell receptor beta chains below were found in one sample sequenced in a study of cytomegalovirus exposure and HLA in healthy donors. 60 Vbeta and 13 Jbeta primers were used in PCR. The assay was immunoSEQ multiplex PCR, and TCRdb's table has in-frame clones only and misses some. The sample includes about 210,000 clones, 82% of them seen just once. Source material: PBMCs. These receptors all come from a man aged 35 to 55 in good health and CMV-seropositive.

This rearrangement joins TRBV6-6 to TRBJ2-7; 9 nucleotides agree with TRBD1. Germline CDR1 and CDR2: MNHNY and SVGAGI (reference sequence). CDR3 length: 15 amino acids. Germline trimming cut 0 bases from V and 3 bases from J; bases unmatched to any gene: 3. The CDR3: CASSYSPGQGYEQYV. The CDR3, as DNA: TGTGCCAGCAGTTACTCCCCGGGACAGGGCTACGAGCAGTACGTC.

This clone was recorded once. The chain combines TRBV29-1 with TRBJ2-5; 7 bases align to TRBD1. The CDR3 consists of 13 residues. Per germline, CDR1 SQVTM and CDR2 ANQGSEA. After removal of 6 bases from V and 2 bases from J, the junction contained 6 bases not matched to a gene. CDR3 DNA: TGCAGCGTAACAACGACAGGGCAAGAGACCCAGTACTTC. Residues: CSVTTTGQETQYF.

The rearrangement joins TRBV6-6 to TRBJ1-3; 7 bases agree with TRBD1. The CDR3 has 15 amino acids. The V segment lost 4 bases and the J segment 8 bases; nucleotides outside the gene matches: 11. CDR1 is MNHNY, CDR2 SVGAGI, per germline (reference sequence). CDR3 nucleotides: TGTGCCAGCAGTTTACAGGGGATGAGCTCAGACACCATATATTTT. It codes for CASSLQGMSSDTIYF.

The chain employs TRBV5-6 and TRBJ2-1, with 10 bases aligning to TRBD2. Germline CDR1 reads SGHDT; CDR2 reads YYEEEE. V was clipped by 3 bases and J by 2 bases; unmatched bases: 8. This CDR3 is built from 17 residues. The CDR3 DNA reads as TGTGCCAGCAGCTGGGACCTAGCGGGAGCTGCCTACAATGAGCAGTTCTTC. Amino acids: CASSWDLAGAAYNEQFF.

The gene calls are TRBV30 and TRBJ2-7; D remains unclear. The CDR3 has 12 amino acids. Germline CDR1 GTSNPN, CDR2 SVGIG (reference sequence). Between the trimmed V and J ends, which lost 0 bases and 5 bases, there was a span of 8 bases. The DNA of the CDR3 is TGTGCCTGGAGTGTAAACTACCACGAGCAGTACGTC. This sequence encodes CAWSVNYHEQYV.

This clone has more than one count but fewer than ten. This chain joins TRBV5-4 and TRBJ2-5; the match to TRBD1 covers 7 bases. The V gene's germline CDR1 is SGHNT and CDR2 YYREEE (reference sequence). CDR3 length equals 15 residues. V shed 2 bases and J 2 bases; nucleotides not matched to a gene: 6. CDR3 loop: CASSFYRGQQETQYF. The DNA of the CDR3 is TGTGCCAGCAGCTTTTACAGGGGTCAACAAGAGACCCAGTACTTC.

The chain recombines TRBV18 with TRBJ2-2; no reliable D call. Between the trimmed V and J ends, which lost 2 bases and 4 bases, there was a span of 11 bases. CDR3 size: 15 residues. Germline V lookup: CDR1 KGHSH, CDR2 LQKENI. The CDR3 nucleotides are TGTGCCAGCTCACCAAATAGTGAGATCACCGGGGAGCTGTTTTTT. As protein: CASSPNSEITGELFF.

The chain is built from TRBV7-9 and TRBJ1-1; D unclear. Germline lookup yields CDR1 SEHNR and CDR2 FQNEAQ (reference sequence). The CDR3 covers 16 residues. Trimming removed 2 bases from V and 1 base from J, with 14 bases in between. The CDR3 spells CASSLFPGFGNTEAFF. In DNA, the CDR3 is TGTGCCAGCAGCTTATTCCCCGGGTTCGGGAACACTGAAGCTTTCTTT.